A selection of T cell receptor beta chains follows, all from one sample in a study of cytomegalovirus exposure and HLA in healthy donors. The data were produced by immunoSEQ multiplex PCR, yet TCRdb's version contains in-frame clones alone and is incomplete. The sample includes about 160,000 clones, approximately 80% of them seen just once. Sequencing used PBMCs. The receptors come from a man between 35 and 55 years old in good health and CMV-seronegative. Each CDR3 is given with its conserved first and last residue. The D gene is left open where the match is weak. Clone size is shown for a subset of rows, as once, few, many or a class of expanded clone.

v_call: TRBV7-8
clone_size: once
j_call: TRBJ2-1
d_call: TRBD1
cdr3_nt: TGTGCCAGCAGCGAAAGACAGGGGTCGTACAATGAGCAGTTCTTC
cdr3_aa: CASSERQGSYNEQFF

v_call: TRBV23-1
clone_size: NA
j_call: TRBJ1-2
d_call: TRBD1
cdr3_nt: TGCGCCAGCAGTCAATCGCAGGGGGCGGCGAACTATGGCTACACCTTC
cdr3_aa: CASSQSQGAANYGYTF

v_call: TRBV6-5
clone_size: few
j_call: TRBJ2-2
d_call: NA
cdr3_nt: TGTGCCAGCAGTTCCCCAGCCGGGGAGCTGTTTTTT
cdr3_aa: CASSSPAGELFF

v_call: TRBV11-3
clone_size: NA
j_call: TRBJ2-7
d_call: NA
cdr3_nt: TGTGCCAGCAGCTCCCGAGCGGACGAGCAGTACTTC
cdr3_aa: CASSSRADEQYF

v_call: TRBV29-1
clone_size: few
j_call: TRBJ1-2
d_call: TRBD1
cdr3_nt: TGCAGCGTTGAAGGTCAGGGGGGACCGGTCTATGGCTACACCTTC
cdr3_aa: CSVEGQGGPVYGYTF

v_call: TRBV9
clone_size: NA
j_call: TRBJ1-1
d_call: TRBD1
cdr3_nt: TGTGCCAGCGGACGGGACAGCGATTTGGGTTTCTTT
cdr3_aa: CASGRDSDLGFF

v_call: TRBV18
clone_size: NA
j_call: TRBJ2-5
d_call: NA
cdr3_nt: TGTGCCAGTCCAAAACAGGGCAGCGAGACCCAGTACTTC
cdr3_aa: CASPKQGSETQYF

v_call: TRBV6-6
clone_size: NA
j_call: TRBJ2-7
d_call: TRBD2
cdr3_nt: TGTGCCAGCAAAGATACTAGCGGCGTTTACGAGCAGTACTTC
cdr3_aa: CASKDTSGVYEQYF

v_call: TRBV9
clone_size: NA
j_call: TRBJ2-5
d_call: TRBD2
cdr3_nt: TGTGCCAGCAACGCGCGGGGGGGGGTGGGGACCCAGTACTTC
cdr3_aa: CASNARGGVGTQYF

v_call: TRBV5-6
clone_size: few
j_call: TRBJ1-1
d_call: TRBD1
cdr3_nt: TGTGCCAGCAGCAGGGACCAGGGGGGCACTGAAGCTTTCTTT
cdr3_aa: CASSRDQGGTEAFF

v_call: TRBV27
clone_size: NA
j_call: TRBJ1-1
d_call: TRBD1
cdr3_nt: TGTGCCAGCAGGGAAGGGGGCTCGGCAGCTTTCTTT
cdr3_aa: CASREGGSAAFF

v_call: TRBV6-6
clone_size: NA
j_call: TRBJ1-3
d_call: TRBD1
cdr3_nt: TGTGCCAGCAGTCTACAGGGGGCCGGCGGAAACACCATATATTTT
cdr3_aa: CASSLQGAGGNTIYF

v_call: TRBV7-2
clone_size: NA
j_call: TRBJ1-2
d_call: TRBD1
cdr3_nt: TGTGCCAGCAGCCCGGACAGGGCGGGATATGGCTACACCTTC
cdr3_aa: CASSPDRAGYGYTF

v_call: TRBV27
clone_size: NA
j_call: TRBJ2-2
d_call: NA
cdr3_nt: TGTGCCAGCAGTTTATGGGACAGCGGGACCGGGGAGCTGTTTTTT
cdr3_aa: CASSLWDSGTGELFF

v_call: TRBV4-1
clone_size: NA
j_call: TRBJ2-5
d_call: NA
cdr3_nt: TGCGCCAGCAGCCAAGAACAGGGTAGCACCCAGTACTTC
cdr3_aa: CASSQEQGSTQYF

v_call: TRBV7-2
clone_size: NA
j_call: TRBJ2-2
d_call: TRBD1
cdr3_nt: TGTGCCAGCAGGTTACCGGGACAGGGACGAACCGGGGAGCTGTTTTTT
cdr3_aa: CASRLPGQGRTGELFF

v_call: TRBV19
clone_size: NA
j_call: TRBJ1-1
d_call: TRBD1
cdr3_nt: TGTGCCATTAGGGGACAGGGGAACACTGAAGCTTTCTTT
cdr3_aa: CAIRGQGNTEAFF

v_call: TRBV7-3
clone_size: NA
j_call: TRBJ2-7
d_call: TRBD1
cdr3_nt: TGTGCCAGCAGCTTAGCGACAGGGAGCTCCTACGAGCAGTACTTC
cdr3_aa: CASSLATGSSYEQYF

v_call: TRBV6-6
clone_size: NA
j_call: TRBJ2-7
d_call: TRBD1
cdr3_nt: TGTGCCAGCAGCTCACCGGGACAGGACTCCTACGAGCAGTACTTC
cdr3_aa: CASSSPGQDSYEQYF

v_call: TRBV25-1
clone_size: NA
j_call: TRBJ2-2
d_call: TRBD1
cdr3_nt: TGTGCCAGCGCTCTCACCGGGACAGCGAACACCGGGGAGCTGTTTTTT
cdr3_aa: CASALTGTANTGELFF

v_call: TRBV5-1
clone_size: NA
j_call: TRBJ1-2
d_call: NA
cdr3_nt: TGCGCCAGCAGCTACGGGAGTTCTTATGGCTACACCTTC
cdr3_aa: CASSYGSSYGYTF

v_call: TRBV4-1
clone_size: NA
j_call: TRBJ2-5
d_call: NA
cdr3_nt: TGCGCCAGCAGCCAAGGTCGCGGGTTGGAGACCCAGTACTTC
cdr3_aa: CASSQGRGLETQYF

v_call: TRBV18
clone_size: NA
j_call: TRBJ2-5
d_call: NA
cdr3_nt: TGTGCCAGCTCACCGAGGACAGACGGAGAGACCCAGTACTTC
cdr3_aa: CASSPRTDGETQYF

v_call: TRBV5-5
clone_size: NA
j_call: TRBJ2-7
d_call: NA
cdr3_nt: TGTGCCAGCAGCCCGCCCCGCGGTGTCGAGCAGTACTTC
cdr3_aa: CASSPPRGVEQYF

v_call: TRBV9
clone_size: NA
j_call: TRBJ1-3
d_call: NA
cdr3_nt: TGTGCCAGCAGCGTAGCAGGAAACACCATATATTTT
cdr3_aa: CASSVAGNTIYF

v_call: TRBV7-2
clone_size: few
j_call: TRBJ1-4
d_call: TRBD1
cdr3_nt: TGTGCCAGCAGTCTTGACAGGGCGAGTGAAAAACTGTTTTTT
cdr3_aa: CASSLDRASEKLFF

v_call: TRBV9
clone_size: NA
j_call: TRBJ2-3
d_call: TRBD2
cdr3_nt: TGTGCCAGCAGCGTAGGGACTAGCGGGGGGGCCCAACATACGCAGTATTTT
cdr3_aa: CASSVGTSGGAQHTQYF

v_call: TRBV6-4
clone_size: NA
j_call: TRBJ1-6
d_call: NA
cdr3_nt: TGTGCCAGCAGTAAGGGGCTTCATTCACCCCTCCACTTT
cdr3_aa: CASSKGLHSPLHF

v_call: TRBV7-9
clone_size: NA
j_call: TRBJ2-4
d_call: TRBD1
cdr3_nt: TGTGCCAGCAACGACAGGGGCTTGGGGGCAAACATTCAGTACTTC
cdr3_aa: CASNDRGLGANIQYF

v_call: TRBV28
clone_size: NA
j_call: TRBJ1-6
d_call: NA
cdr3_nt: TGTGCCACCACTTCCCCGAATAATTCACCCCTCCACTTT
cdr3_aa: CATTSPNNSPLHF

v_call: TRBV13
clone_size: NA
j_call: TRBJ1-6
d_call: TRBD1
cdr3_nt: TGTGCCAGCAGCTCGACAGGGGGAACCGCCAATTCACCCCTCCACTTT
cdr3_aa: CASSSTGGTANSPLHF

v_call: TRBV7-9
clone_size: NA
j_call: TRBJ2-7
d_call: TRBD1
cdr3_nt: TGTGCCAGCAGCTTAGAGGGACAGGGTAGGAACGAGCAGTACTTC
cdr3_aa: CASSLEGQGRNEQYF

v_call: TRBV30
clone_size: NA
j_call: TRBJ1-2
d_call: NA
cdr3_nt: TGTGCTATGACCCAACAGGGTTATAACTATGGCTACACCTTC
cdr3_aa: CAMTQQGYNYGYTF

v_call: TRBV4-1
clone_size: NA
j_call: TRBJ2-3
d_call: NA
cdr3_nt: TGCGCCAGCAGCCAGACCTCTCTAGGGGGAGATACGCAGTATTTT
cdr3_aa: CASSQTSLGGDTQYF

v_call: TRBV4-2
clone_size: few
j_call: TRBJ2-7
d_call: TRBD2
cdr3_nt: TGTGCCAGCAGCCAAGATGGGGGAGGGCTCCCCTACGAGCAGTACTTC
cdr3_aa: CASSQDGGGLPYEQYF

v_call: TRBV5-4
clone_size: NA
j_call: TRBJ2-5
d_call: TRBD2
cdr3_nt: TGTGCCAGCAGCTTGGGCGGACTAGCGGGGGGAGAGACCCAGTACTTC
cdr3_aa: CASSLGGLAGGETQYF

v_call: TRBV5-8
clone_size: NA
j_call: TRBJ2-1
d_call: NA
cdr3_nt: TGTGCCAGCAGCCTACTTTACAATGAGCAGTTCTTC
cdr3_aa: CASSLLYNEQFF

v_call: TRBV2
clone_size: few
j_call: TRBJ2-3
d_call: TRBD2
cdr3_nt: TGTGCCAGCAGAGATGGACTAGTTGTAGATACGCAGTATTTT
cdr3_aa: CASRDGLVVDTQYF

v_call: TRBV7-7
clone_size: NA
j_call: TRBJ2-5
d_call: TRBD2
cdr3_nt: TGTGCTAGCAGTCGTGGACTAGAAGAGACCCAGTACTTC
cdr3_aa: CASSRGLEETQYF

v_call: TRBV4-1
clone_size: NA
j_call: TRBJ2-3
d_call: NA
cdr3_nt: TGCGCCAGCAGCCAGGAAGAGGGGGTCCCAGATACGCAGTATTTT
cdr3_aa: CASSQEEGVPDTQYF

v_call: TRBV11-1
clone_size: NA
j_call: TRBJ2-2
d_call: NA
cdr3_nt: TGTGCCAGCAGACGATCCGGGACACAATACACCGGGGAGCTGTTTTTT
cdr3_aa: CASRRSGTQYTGELFF